What follows are 29 T cell receptor beta chains derived from one specimen sequenced in a study of tissue T cells after allogeneic stem cell transplantation. As to time point: mouse harvest day 7 after allogeneic transplant. The graft held 10^6 splenic CD5+ T cells and 10^7 T-cell-depleted bone marrow cells. TCRdb's table, derived via immunoSEQ multiplex PCR, lists solely in-frame clones and lacks some. This repertoire shows over 7,000 clones, around 43% found once; its top ten account for 7.4%. The sequencing sample was made of gut tissue. These receptors all come from a female BALB/c mouse given C57BL/6 T cells with graft-versus-host disease after an allogeneic hematopoietic cell transplant.

In the case of this clone: The gene names here belong to mouse. The read gets to within 1 residue of the CDR3 end, and the germline J gene fills in the rest. V and J are TRBV2 and TRBJ1-1, with 8 bases that match TRBD1. Losses at the gene ends were 3 bases for V and 1 base for J; bases not matched to a gene: 4. From germline, CDR1 is LGHNA and CDR2 YSYQKL. This CDR3 spans 15 amino acids. The CDR3 bases that were read are TGTGCCAGCAGCCAGCTCGGGACAGGGAACACAGAAGTCTTC. Protein sequence: CASSQLGTGNTEVF. In full, the CDR3 is CASSQLGTGNTEVFF.

A note on this clone: Gene labels here are mouse ones. CDR3 protein: CASSRQGGHERLFF. The DNA read from the CDR3 is TGTGCCAGCAGTCGGCAGGGAGGCCACGAAAGATTATTT. The chain recombines TRBV26 with TRBJ1-4, with D perhaps TRBD1 (5 bases). With the read ending 1 residue before the CDR3 end, the germline J gene is used to fill in that end. The CDR3 spans 14 residues. Germline V gene sequence: CDR1 KGHPV, CDR2 FQNQEV (reference sequence). Trimming pared 4 bases from V and 6 bases from J, leaving 12 bases between.

Remarks on this clone: Mouse gene names apply. The read comes to an end 1 residue before the CDR3 does, leaving the germline J gene to fill in the end. The chain carries TRBV26 and TRBJ2-7, with 10 nucleotides matching TRBD2. The CDR3 spans 14 residues. CDR1 is KGHPV and CDR2 is FQNQEV in the germline V gene (reference sequence). V shed 3 bases, J shed 7 bases, and the junction held 6 bases outside the gene matches. This CDR3 reads CASSLAGGAREQYF. The covered CDR3 bases are TGTGCCAGCAGTCTTGCTGGGGGGGCGCGCGAACAGTAC.

Concerning this clone: Gene names and germline refer to mouse. Read sequence stops 1 residue before the CDR3 end, and the germline J gene provides the missing end. The chain is built from TRBV31 and TRBJ1-1; perhaps TRBD1 as D (5 bases). Trimming removed 0 bases at V and 3 bases at J, with 11 bases between. The germline V gene has CDR1 GKSSPN and CDR2 SITVG. This CDR3 comprises 14 residues. Here the CDR3 reads CAWSLVREDTEVFF. The DNA read from the CDR3 is TGTGCCTGGAGTCTAGTCAGGGAGGACACAGAAGTCTTC.

This clone has only a few counts. Gene names denote mouse genes. The sequenced fragment ends 1 residue before the CDR3 boundary, so the rest is inferred from the germline J gene. The genes are TRBV26 and TRBJ1-2; perhaps TRBD1 as D (5 bases). There are 12 residues in the CDR3. The germline gives CDR1 KGHPV, CDR2 FQNQEV (reference sequence). Trimming removed 5 bases from V and 4 bases from J, with 8 bases in between. The DNA read from the CDR3 is TGTGCCAGCAGTTCCCAGGGCTCCGACTACACC. It translates to CASSSQGSDYT. The whole CDR3 sequence reads CASSSQGSDYTF. Variable domain in full (rest from reference TRBV26 and TRBJ1-2): NSKVIQTPRYLVKGQGQKAKMRCIPEKGHPVVFWYQQNKNNEFKFLINFQNQEVLQQIDMTEKRFSAECPSNSPCSLEIQSSEAGDSALYLCASSSQGSDYTFGSGTRLLVI.

As to this clone: Genes here carry mouse names. The CDR3 goes on 1 residue after the read ends, and that part is filled in from the germline J gene. The chain carries TRBV29 and TRBJ1-1; 9 bases map to TRBD1. The CDR3 is 14 amino acids. Per germline, CDR1 MSHET and CDR2 SYDVDS. Germline trimming cut 6 bases from V and 4 bases from J; bases unmatched to any gene: 6. The CDR3 bases that were read are TGTGCTAGCAGACCGGGACAGGGAGGCACAGAAGTCTTC. Translated: CASRPGQGGTEVF. The full CDR3 protein is CASRPGQGGTEVFF.

With respect to this clone: Gene names are mouse gene names. The CDR3 extends 1 residue past the end of the read, so its final part is completed from the germline J gene. V gene TRBV12-1 combines with J gene TRBJ1-4; D unclear. CDR3 length: 14 residues. The ends were cut back, 1 base at V and 3 bases at J, with 8 bases in the middle. Germline CDR1 is SGHSN and CDR2 is HYEKVE. CDR3 sequence: CASSLGVPNERLFF. The part of the CDR3 DNA that was read is TGTGCCAGCTCTCTTGGGGTCCCCAACGAAAGATTATTT.

A remark on this clone: The germline and genes are mouse ones. The missing CDR3 end, 1 residue past where the read stops, is filled in from the germline J gene. The chain has TRBV15 and TRBJ1-3, with D perhaps TRBD1 (6 bases). Trimming took off 1 base at V and 12 bases at J, with 19 bases between the two ends. Germline CDR1 reads SGHND; CDR2 reads FRSKSL. CDR3 length: 15 amino acids. The CDR3: CASSLGGANTGQLYF. CDR3 bases read: TGTGCCAGCAGTTTAGGGGGGGCAAACACCGGGCAGCTCTAT. The full variable domain, with the rest looked up from reference TRBV15 and TRBJ1-3, is DAGVTQTPRHEVAEKGQTIILKCEPVSGHNDLFWYRQTKIQGLELLSYFRSKSLMEDGGAFKDRFKAEMLNSSFSTLKIQPTEPKDSAVYLCASSLGGANTGQLYFGEGSRLIVV.

Comments on this clone: Gene labels here are mouse ones. The DNA read from the CDR3 is TGTGCCAGCAGTCCTTACGGGGGGAGTTATGAACAGTAC. Translating gives CASSPYGGSYEQY. The entire CDR3 sequence reads CASSPYGGSYEQYF. The genes are TRBV19 and TRBJ2-7, with D maybe TRBD2 (6 bases). The CDR3 goes on 1 residue after the read ends, and that part is filled in from the germline J gene. The CDR3 runs to 14 residues. V gave up 4 bases and J gave up 4 bases, with 15 bases separating them. Per germline, CDR1 FNHDT and CDR2 SITEND (reference sequence).

About this clone: These gene names are mouse names. The CDR3 end falls 1 residue outside the read, so it is completed with the germline J gene. J is TRBJ2-3 and V is TRBV12-1; TRBD2 matches at 11 bases. The CDR3 consists of 16 residues. V was pared by 6 bases and J by 1 base, with 8 bases of the junction left unmatched. Germline lookup yields CDR1 SGHSN and CDR2 HYEKVE. Incomplete CDR3 DNA: TGTGCCAGCAGCTTGGACTGGGGGGAGGGTGCAGAAACGCTGTAT. Translation gives CASSLDWGEGAETLY. The whole CDR3 region reads CASSLDWGEGAETLYF.

This clone is deemed medium-sized (0.01 to 0.1%). Mouse germline and gene names are used. The read terminates 1 residue before the CDR3 end, so the remaining end is supplied by the germline J gene. The genes are TRBV19 and TRBJ2-5, with 8 bases that match TRBD2. CDR1 FNHDT and CDR2 SITEND come from the germline V gene (reference sequence). The junction had 7 bases not matched to a gene; V was cut back by 2 bases and J by 2 bases. The CDR3 is made up of 16 amino acids. This CDR3 reads CASSMWGGRAQDTQYF. CDR3 DNA, as far as it was read: TGTGCCAGCAGTATGTGGGGGGGGCGCGCCCAAGACACCCAGTAC. Variable domain in full (rest from reference TRBV19 and TRBJ2-5): GGIITQTPKFLIGQEGQKLTLKCQQNFNHDTMYWYRQDSGKGLRLIYYSITENDLQKGDLSEGYDASREKKSSFSLTVTSAQKNEMAVFLCASSMWGGRAQDTQYFGPGTRLLVL.

With respect to this clone: The germline and genes are mouse ones. The read ends 1 residue early relative to the CDR3; the germline J gene fills the gap. The chain joins TRBV5 to TRBJ2-5; D perhaps matches TRBD2 (7 bases). The germline gives CDR1 LGHNA, CDR2 YNLKQL (reference sequence). Trimming left V 2 bases short and J 6 bases short, with 9 bases between. This CDR3 has 13 residues. The sequenced part of the CDR3 DNA is TGTGCCAGCAGCCAACGGGGGGCGGACACCCAGTAC. This gives the protein CASSQRGADTQY. The entire CDR3 protein is CASSQRGADTQYF.

Comment on this clone: Gene names refer to mouse genes. The read falls 1 residue short of the CDR3 end, and the missing part is taken from the germline J gene. The gene calls are TRBV26 and TRBJ2-4; perhaps TRBD1 as D (6 bases). This CDR3 is built from 14 residues. CDR1 and CDR2 from the germline V gene are KGHPV and FQNQEV (reference sequence). V lost 3 bases, J lost 2 bases, and 9 bases lay in between. The CDR3 loop reads CASSLGTIQNTLYF. Incomplete CDR3 DNA: TGTGCCAGCAGTCTAGGGACAATTCAAAACACCTTGTAC.

As to this clone: The listed genes are named as in mouse. The sequence runs out 1 residue before the end of the CDR3; the remainder is reconstructed from the germline J gene. This sequence joins TRBV26 and TRBJ1-6; weak D call: TRBD1 (6 bases). TRBJ1-6 is annotated as an ORF whose role is uncertain. V gave up 4 bases and J gave up 8 bases, with 9 bases separating them. CDR1 is KGHPV and CDR2 is FQNQEV in the germline V gene (reference sequence). The length of the CDR3 is 13 residues. CDR3 protein: CASSQGGYSPLYF. The covered CDR3 bases are TGTGCCAGCAGTCAGGGGGGGTATTCGCCCCTCTAC.

This clone appeared a single time. Any gene name here is a mouse gene name. The CDR3 end falls 1 residue outside the read, so it is completed with the germline J gene. This chain joins TRBV15 and TRBJ2-1; D unclear. Trimming stripped 5 bases from V and 2 bases from J, with 4 bases between. The germline gives CDR1 SGHND, CDR2 FRSKSL. This CDR3 comprises 12 residues. CDR3 DNA (partial): TGTGCCAGCAGTCCCGACTATGCTGAGCAGTTC. This gives the protein CASSPDYAEQF. The entire CDR3 reads CASSPDYAEQFF.

Of note for this clone: Here the gene names and germline are mouse. Coverage ceases 1 residue before the CDR3 finishes, and the germline J gene fills in the end. This chain links TRBV13-2 with TRBJ2-7, with D unclear. V was pared by 1 base and J by 4 bases, with 6 bases between. The length of the CDR3 is 12 residues. Germline assignment: CDR1 NNHNN and CDR2 SYGAGS (reference sequence). CDR3 DNA (partial): TGTGCCAGCGGTGATCGACAATATGAACAGTAC. Encoded protein: CASGDRQYEQY. The CDR3 as a whole reads CASGDRQYEQYF.

This clone was counted a few times. Gene names and germline refer to mouse. CDR3 bases read: TGTGCCAGCAGGACAGGGAACACCGGGCAGCTCTAC. This translates into CASRTGNTGQLY. The complete CDR3 sequence is CASRTGNTGQLYF. The chain has TRBV26 and TRBJ2-2, with 7 positions matching TRBD1. The read ends 1 residue early relative to the CDR3; the germline J gene fills the gap. Trimming took 6 bases from V and 2 from J; bases not matched to a gene: 0. The CDR3 length is 13 residues. Germline-derived CDR1 and CDR2 are KGHPV and FQNQEV (reference sequence).

About this clone: The gene names here belong to mouse. The observed sequence ends 1 residue before the CDR3 terminus, with the missing tail filled in from the germline J gene. The chain recombines TRBV26 with TRBJ2-3; 8 nucleotides align to TRBD1. There are 13 residues in the CDR3. Trimming at V came to 4 bases and at J to 3 bases, leaving 0 bases not matched to a gene. Germline CDR1 KGHPV, CDR2 FQNQEV (reference sequence). Incomplete CDR3 DNA: TGTGCCAGCAGTCGGGACAGGGCAGAAACGCTGTAT. This sequence encodes CASSRDRAETLY. The full CDR3 reads CASSRDRAETLYF.

This clone appeared a few times. Any gene name here is a mouse gene name. The CDR3 goes on 1 residue after the read ends, and that part is filled in from the germline J gene. The V gene is TRBV13-3, the J gene TRBJ2-3; 9 nucleotides line up with TRBD2. This CDR3 has 13 amino acids. CDR1 NNHDY and CDR2 SYVADS come from the germline V gene. With V trimmed by 7 bases and J by 3 bases, 3 bases remained unmatched. Here the CDR3 reads CASQTGGAETLYF. CDR3 bases read: TGTGCCAGCCAAACTGGGGGGGCAGAAACGCTGTAT.

In regard to this clone: Any gene name here is a mouse gene name. The read terminates 1 residue before the CDR3 end, so the remaining end is supplied by the germline J gene. The V call is TRBV5, the J call TRBJ2-2; tentative D call: TRBD2 (7 bases). This CDR3 region has 16 residues. The germline CDR1 and CDR2 sequences are LGHNA and YNLKQL (reference sequence). V shed 0 bases and J shed 4 bases, with 12 bases lying between them. CDR3 sequence: CASSQDAGGGTGQLYF. Partial CDR3 DNA: TGTGCCAGCAGCCAAGATGCGGGGGGCGGCACCGGGCAGCTCTAC.

Regarding this clone: Mouse gene names and germline throughout. The read comes to an end 1 residue before the CDR3 does, leaving the germline J gene to fill in the end. Other DNA sequences in the same sample also yield this CDR3. V gene TRBV26 combines with J gene TRBJ2-3; tentatively, D is TRBD1 (5 bases). The germline V gene has CDR1 KGHPV and CDR2 FQNQEV (reference sequence). V was trimmed by 4 bases and J by 0 bases, leaving 8 bases between them. This CDR3 is 14 amino acids long. The CDR3 DNA, read in part, is TGTGCCAGCAGTCGGACATCTAGTGCAGAAACGCTGTAT. It is translated as CASSRTSSAETLY. The whole CDR3 protein reads CASSRTSSAETLYF.

This clone occurred a few times. Gene names are the mouse ones. The observed sequence ends 1 residue before the CDR3 terminus, with the missing tail filled in from the germline J gene. The genes are TRBV1 and TRBJ1-1; 7 bases are shared with TRBD1. This CDR3 region has 14 residues. J was trimmed by 1 base and V by 4 bases; bases with no gene match: 3. Germline CDR1 is NSQYPW and CDR2 is LRSPGD (reference sequence). CDR3 bases read: TGCACCTGCAGTGGCCGGGACAGAAACACAGAAGTCTTC. Its protein is CTCSGRDRNTEVF. The CDR3 reads in full as CTCSGRDRNTEVFF.

With respect to this clone: All gene names here are mouse names. Sequencing ends 1 residue short of the CDR3 end; the germline J gene provides the rest. The V gene is TRBV29, the J gene TRBJ2-1, with D perhaps matching TRBD1 (6 bases). Between the trimmed V and J ends, which lost 9 bases and 2 bases, there was a span of 8 bases. Germline values: CDR1 MSHET, CDR2 SYDVDS. The CDR3 runs to 12 residues. The covered CDR3 bases are TGTGCTAGTAGGACAGACTATGCTGAGCAGTTC. Residues: CASRTDYAEQF. The whole CDR3 is CASRTDYAEQFF. Supplemented by reference TRBV29 and TRBJ2-1, the full variable domain reads DMKVTQMPRYLIKRMGENVLLECGQDMSHETMYWYRQDPGLGLQLIYISYDVDSNSEGDIPKGYRVSRKKREHFSLILDSAKTNQTSVYFCASRTDYAEQFFGPGTRLTVL.

This clone was recorded a few times. All gene names here are mouse names. Read coverage stops 1 residue before the CDR3 terminus; the germline J gene supplies the remainder. The V gene is TRBV26, the J gene TRBJ2-3; D uncertain. CDR1 KGHPV and CDR2 FQNQEV come from the germline V gene (reference sequence). The V and J ends lost 3 bases and 3 bases respectively, with 10 bases between them. This CDR3 is 14 amino acids long. The sequenced CDR3 bases are TGTGCCAGCAGTCTCCCGAGCAGGGCAGAAACGCTGTAT. It codes for CASSLPSRAETLY. The entire CDR3 protein reads CASSLPSRAETLYF.

Concerning this clone: Mouse gene names and germline throughout. The CDR3 extends 1 residue past the end of the read, so its final part is completed from the germline J gene. This chain uses TRBV31 with TRBJ2-7; the match to TRBD2 covers 10 bases. After removal of 0 bases from V and 4 bases from J, the junction contained 3 bases not matched to a gene. The length of the CDR3 is 14 residues. Germline V gene lookup returns CDR1 GKSSPN and CDR2 SITVG. CDR3 DNA, as far as it was read: TGTGCCTGGAGTCTAGGGACTGGGGAATATGAACAGTAC. The encoded protein is CAWSLGTGEYEQY. The entire CDR3 is CAWSLGTGEYEQYF.

This clone was counted between two and nine times. Mouse germline and gene names are used. The CDR3 is cut off 1 residue early in the read; its end comes from the germline J gene. This chain connects TRBV26 to TRBJ2-5; D not certain. Trimming took 4 bases from V and 0 from J, leaving 8 bases between them. The CDR3 covers 14 residues. The germline V gene has CDR1 KGHPV and CDR2 FQNQEV (reference sequence). CDR3 DNA, as far as it was read: TGTGCCAGCAGTCCTACAGTTAACCAAGACACCCAGTAC. This encodes CASSPTVNQDTQY. The entire CDR3 protein is CASSPTVNQDTQYF.

Turning to this clone: Mouse germline and gene names are used. The CDR3 goes on 1 residue after the read ends, and that part is filled in from the germline J gene. V usage is TRBV12-2 and J usage is TRBJ2-7, with no clear D. Germline assignment: CDR1 SGHLS and CDR2 HYDKME. Trimming shortened V by 0 bases and J by 4 bases, and 3 bases separated the two germline ends. This CDR3 is 11 amino acids long. Incomplete CDR3 DNA: TGTGCCAGCTCTCTCGATTATGAACAGTAC. Protein: CASSLDYEQY. The full-length CDR3 reads as CASSLDYEQYF. Based on the CDR3 plus reference TRBV12-2 and TRBJ2-7, the full variable domain is NSGVVQSPRYIIKGKGERSILKCIPISGHLSVAWYQQTQGQELKFFIQHYDKMERDKGNLPSRFSVQQFDDYHSEMNMSALELEDSAVYFCASSLDYEQYFGPGTRLTVL.

As regards this clone: Gene names refer to mouse genes. Partial CDR3 DNA: TGTGCCAGCAGTGATCAGGGGGCGCGGGCTGAGCAGTTC. Translated: CASSDQGARAEQF. The whole CDR3 protein reads CASSDQGARAEQFF. The chain combines TRBV13-1 with TRBJ2-1; 8 bases agree with TRBD1. The DNA ends 1 residue before the CDR3 does, and the rest of the CDR3 is filled in from the germline J gene. CDR1 and CDR2 (germline): NSHNY, SYGAGN. CDR3 length: 14 residues. The trim removed 1 base at V and 7 bases at J, leaving 4 bases unmatched.

Points on this clone: Gene names are the mouse ones. The read ends 1 residue early relative to the CDR3; the germline J gene fills the gap. The V call is TRBV31, the J call TRBJ2-7, with 10 bases that match TRBD1. Germline-derived CDR1 and CDR2 are GKSSPN and SITVG. Unmatched junction bases numbered 6, after V lost 3 bases and J lost 4 bases. The CDR3 loop spans 14 amino acids. The CDR3 region is CAWSLGTGDYEQYF. The covered CDR3 bases are TGTGCCTGGAGCCTCGGGACAGGGGATTATGAACAGTAC.